This T cell receptor beta chain was identified in a study of cytomegalovirus exposure and HLA in healthy donors. Study-wide points: The majority of CMV-associated TCR beta chains were reported as apparently HLA-restricted in a later analysis.

In the case of this clone: Antigen specificity is unknown.

60 Vbeta and 13 Jbeta primers were used in PCR. The data were produced by immunoSEQ multiplex PCR, yet TCRdb's version contains in-frame clones alone and is incomplete. The data hold 120,000 or so clones, with approximately 80% observed a single time. V lost 1 base to trimming and J lost 5 bases; unmatched junction nucleotides: 15. The CDR3 is made up of 19 amino acids. CDR1 KGHSY and CDR2 FQNENV come from the germline V gene. Material: PBMCs. The sequence derives from a human donor in good health. The genes are TRBV16 and TRBJ2-5; 11 bases align to TRBD2. DNA of the CDR3: TGTGCCAGCAGCCAATTTTTAATTGGTACTAGCGGGAGTGCGGAGACCCAGTACTTC. This sequence encodes CASSQFLIGTSGSAETQYF.